This T cell receptor beta chain was obtained from a study of a mutant IDH1 vaccine in newly diagnosed glioma. Study context: Patients previously underwent radiotherapy, temozolomide, or both, and most underwent both. Study results and limitations: Of all patients, 93.3% showed vaccine-induced immune responses.

As concerns this clone: Its target is not known.

The protocol was immunoSEQ multiplex PCR, while the TCRdb copy is restricted to in-frame clones and leaves out a portion. The sample gives tens of thousands of clones, around 81% of which show up once; 5.4% is in the top ten. Trimming removed 6 bases at V and 2 bases at J, with 11 bases between. The V gene's germline CDR1 is MNHEY and CDR2 SMNVEV (reference sequence). The CDR3 totals 14 residues. Time point in this sample: week 35, safety follow-up. In every dose of vaccine, 300 ug of mutant IDH1 20-mer peptide was given alongside topical imiquimod. The patients were given eight vaccinations, one each in weeks 1, 3, 5, 7, 11, 15, 19 and 23.

The TCR originated in a man aged 40-49 years with glioma. This specimen consisted of PBMCs, obtained from a glioma patient whose treatment included an IDH1 peptide vaccine. The chain links TRBV27 to TRBJ1-3; tentative D call: TRBD1 (5 bases). The DNA of the CDR3 is TGTGCCAGCAGGCCACCAGGGCCTGGAAACACCATATATTTT. Translation: CASRPPGPGNTIYF.